A selection of T cell receptor beta chains follows, all from one sample in a study of human T cells and chemical hapten exposure. Each CDR3 protein is one row after TCRdb ran MiXCR on the RACE reads. The sample records about 360,000 distinct CDR3 sequences, about 4.4% being singletons. Here the sequenced sample was whole blood, taken in connection with sensitization to the hapten diphenylcyclopropenone (DPC). Every receptor here comes from a woman between 45 and 65 years old with alopecia areata. Some clones in this sample may be carry-over from other donors' samples. Both conserved end residues are part of each CDR3. D genes are given only for firm matches. Expanded clones get a size class; other rows say once, few or many, or leave the size out.

few	.	TRBV7-9	TRBJ1-5	TGTGCCAGCAGCTTAGTCGGAGAGCCCCAGCATTTT	CASSLVGEPQHF
many	.	TRBV7-9	TRBJ2-3	TGTGCCAGCATCTTGGACCGTTTCACAGATACGCAGTATTTT	CASILDRFTDTQYF
few	.	TRBV2	TRBJ1-2	TGTGCCAGCAGTCTCCGGACACAATTCTATGGCTACACCTTC	CASSLRTQFYGYTF
few	.	TRBV20-1	TRBJ1-4	TGCAGTGCGTCAGGGTATACTAATGAAAAACTGTTTTTT	CSASGYTNEKLFF
many	.	TRBV5-1	TRBJ1-1	TGCGCCAGCAGCTTCCGGACGGACACTGAAGCTTTCTTT	CASSFRTDTEAFF
many	.	TRBV6-5	TRBJ1-6	TGTGCCAGCAGTTACGCCAATTCACCCCTCCACTTT	CASSYANSPLHF
many	.	TRBV5-1	TRBJ2-3	TGCGCCAGCAGCTTGGGCGATCCCCGCACAGATACGCAGTATTTT	CASSLGDPRTDTQYF
many	.	TRBV21-1	TRBJ2-1	TGTGCCAGAGCGGGAGGGCCGAACAATGAGCAGTTCTTC	CARAGGPNNEQFF
many	.	TRBV29-1	TRBJ1-3	TGCAGCGTTGAATACAGAGCTGGAAACACCATATATTTT	CSVEYRAGNTIYF
many	.	TRBV20-1	TRBJ2-7	TGCAGTGCTAGAGGCGTCTACGAGCAGTACTTC	CSARGVYEQYF
.	.	TRBV11-2	TRBJ1-5	TGTGCCAGCAGCTTAGGGATGGGGAATCAGCCCCAGCATTTT	CASSLGMGNQPQHF
few	.	TRBV24-1	TRBJ1-2	TGTGCCACCAGTGATGGACAGCCTCCCTATGGCTACACCTTC	CATSDGQPPYGYTF
many	TRBD1	TRBV28	TRBJ2-7	TGTGCCAGCAGTTTAAGACAGGGCCTGGACTTC	CASSLRQGLDF
few	.	TRBV6-1	TRBJ2-6	TGTGCCAGCAGTGAAGAGAAGGCAGAAATAAGCTCTGGGGCCAACGTCCTGACTTTC	CASSEEKAEISSGANVLTF
few	.	TRBV7-2	TRBJ1-4	TGTGCCAGCAGCTTTCGATCCAGGGCAACTAATGAAAAACTGTTTTTT	CASSFRSRATNEKLFF
.	.	TRBV7-9	TRBJ1-5	TGTGCCAGCAGCCAGGAGGGCAGCCTCAATCAGCCCCAGCATTTT	CASSQEGSLNQPQHF
many	TRBD1	TRBV25-1	TRBJ2-7	TGTGCCAGCAGTGAATATCCAGGGGGCACCTACGAGCAGTACTTC	CASSEYPGGTYEQYF
few	.	TRBV5-4	TRBJ2-2	TGTGCCAGCAGCTCTGACACAGGGTACACCGGGGAGCTGTTTTTT	CASSSDTGYTGELFF
many	.	TRBV7-2	TRBJ2-2	TGTGCCAGCAGCTTAGCGCGGGGCCGCCCGAACACCGGGGAGCTGTTTTTT	CASSLARGRPNTGELFF
.	.	TRBV11-2	TRBJ1-1	TGTGCCAGCTCGGATCGGAGGTTTTCCATGAACACTGAAGCTTTCTTT	CASSDRRFSMNTEAFF
few	TRBD1	TRBV7-2	TRBJ2-3	TGTGCCAGCAGACCAGGGGGTGCAGATACGCAGTATTTT	CASRPGGADTQYF
.	.	TRBV7-2	TRBJ1-2	TGTGCCAGCAGCTGGGACGGCTTGGGCTACACCTTC	CASSWDGLGYTF
.	.	TRBV5-1	TRBJ1-2	TGCGCCAGCAGCTTAGACACTAGCTTCTATGGCTACACCTTC	CASSLDTSFYGYTF
.	TRBD1	TRBV20-1	TRBJ1-1	TGCAGTGCTAGTCCCGGGACAGGGTCGGGGAGTGAAGCTTTCTTT	CSASPGTGSGSEAFF
many	TRBD2	TRBV27	TRBJ2-6	TGTGCCAGCAGTTCACCAGTCAGCGGGAGAGAAACTGGGGCCAACGTCCTGACTTTC	CASSSPVSGRETGANVLTF
.	.	TRBV12-5	TRBJ2-5	TGTGCTAGTGGTTTGAGCCAGACCCAGTACTTC	CASGLSQTQYF
few	TRBD2	TRBV20-1	TRBJ2-7	TGCAGTGCTAGTCTAGCGGGAGGGCCTCGTGAGCAGTACTTC	CSASLAGGPREQYF
many	.	TRBV6-5	TRBJ1-5	TGTGCCAGCAGTCGATTGACAGATAGCAATCAGCCCCAGCATTTT	CASSRLTDSNQPQHF
.	TRBD2	TRBV10-3	TRBJ2-3	TGTGCCATCAGTGTAGCGGGGGGCGAGACAGATACGCAGTATTTT	CAISVAGGETDTQYF
.	.	TRBV20-1	TRBJ2-3	TGCAGTGCTCCGGACCTCACAGATACGCAGTATTTT	CSAPDLTDTQYF
few	TRBD1	TRBV12-3/TRBV12-4	TRBJ1-2	TGTGCCAGCACCCCCGGACAGGGAAACTATGGCTACACCTTC	CASTPGQGNYGYTF
many	TRBD2	TRBV6-5	TRBJ2-2	TGTGCCAGCAGTCCTAGCGGGAGGGCCTCCGGGGAGCTGTTTTTT	CASSPSGRASGELFF
.	.	TRBV12-3/TRBV12-4	TRBJ2-7	TGTGCCAGCAGGGCTGTGGGGGGCCTTCCCTCCGAGCAGTACTTC	CASRAVGGLPSEQYF
many	TRBD2	TRBV12-3/TRBV12-4	TRBJ2-3	TGTGCCAGCAACCCTAGCGGGGGGGGGGCAGATACGCAGTATTTT	CASNPSGGGADTQYF
.	.	TRBV20-1	TRBJ1-1	TGCAGTGCTACCTGGGGAACCACTGAAGCTTTCTTT	CSATWGTTEAFF
many	TRBD2	TRBV7-2	TRBJ2-1	TGTGCCAGCAGCCTCGGCGGGACTAGCGTCGATGAGCAGTTCTTC	CASSLGGTSVDEQFF
many	.	TRBV6-2/TRBV6-3	TRBJ1-2	TGTGCCAGCACCACCGCCCTGGAGGGGACTAACTATGGCTACACCTTC	CASTTALEGTNYGYTF
.	.	TRBV5-1	TRBJ2-7	TGCGCCAGCAGCGCTATGACAGGTAGCCCCGAGCAGTACTTC	CASSAMTGSPEQYF
few	TRBD1	TRBV24-1	TRBJ2-1	TGTGCCACCAGTGAACCGACAGGGCATGAGCAGTTCTTC	CATSEPTGHEQFF
few	TRBD1	TRBV9	TRBJ1-5	TGTGCCAGCAGCCCAGGGGGACAGAACAATCAGCCCCAGCATTTT	CASSPGGQNNQPQHF
few	.	TRBV7-2	TRBJ1-3	TGTGCCAGTTGGGGGCTCGGAAACACCATATATTTT	CASWGLGNTIYF
many	.	TRBV12-3/TRBV12-4	TRBJ1-1	TGTGCCAGCAGTTTGGCCGGGGGCCGTACTGAAGCTTTCTTT	CASSLAGGRTEAFF